One and the same sample provided the 22 T cell receptor beta chains below, sequenced in a study of T cells in Graves' hyperthyroidism and ophthalmopathy. Amplification targeted TCR beta CDR3 regions from RNA transcripts. The TCR CDR3 was amplified in a first-round RT-PCR using the HTBI primer set. TCRdb reanalysed the multiplex PCR reads using MiXCR and keeps one entry per CDR3 protein. This sample has about 130,000 distinct CDR3 sequences, with approximately 24% found just once. The sample was blood. The source is a woman between 45 and 65 years old with Graves' hyperthyroidism that later progressed to Graves' ophthalmopathy.

This clonotype was counted at least ten times. The rearrangement links TRBV3-1 to TRBJ2-1, with 7 bases matching TRBD2. Germline V lookup: CDR1 LGHDT, CDR2 YNNKEL (reference sequence). Unmatched junction bases numbered 4, after V lost 5 bases and J lost 3 bases. CDR3 length equals 14 residues. The CDR3 here is CASSEGTNYNEQFF. The CDR3 DNA follows: TGTGCCAGCAGCGAAGGGACTAACTACAATGAGCAGTTCTTC.

In this sample, this clonotype turned up many times. V and J are TRBV7-9 and TRBJ2-3; D is undetermined. Trimming took 2 bases from V and 0 from J, leaving 12 bases between them. The CDR3 sequence is 16 residues long. CDR1 SEHNR and CDR2 FQNEAQ come from the germline V gene (reference sequence). The CDR3 coding sequence is TGTGCCAGCAGCTTAATCTCAGGCAGTAGCACAGATACGCAGTATTTT. This encodes CASSLISGSSTDTQYF.

In this sample, this clonotype turned up many times. V is TRBV7-8 and J is TRBJ1-5, with TRBD1 as a possible D gene (5 bases). Germline CDR1 SGHVS, CDR2 FQNEAQ. Between the trimmed V and J ends, which lost 3 bases and 6 bases, there was a span of 9 bases. The CDR3 is 13 amino acids. The CDR3 bases are TGTGCCAGCAGCTTCCAGGGAGGTCAGCCCCAGCATTTT. Translation: CASSFQGGQPQHF.

This clonotype showed up many times. The chain combines TRBV11-2 with TRBJ1-2, with D perhaps TRBD1 (5 bases). The CDR3 runs 13 residues. Deletions cut 4 bases from V and 2 bases from J, with 8 bases between. From germline, CDR1 is SGHAT and CDR2 FQNNGV. Written as DNA, the CDR3 is TGTGCCAGCAGCTCTTGGGGCAACTATGGCTACACCTTC. As protein: CASSSWGNYGYTF.

This clonotype was counted at least ten times. DNA of the CDR3: TGTGCCAGCAGCGCTTCGGGGAGTAGCTCCTACGAGCAGTACTTC. As protein: CASSASGSSSYEQYF. The chain carries TRBV3-1 and TRBJ2-7; D might be TRBD2 (5 bases). This CDR3 contains 15 residues. CDR1 and CDR2 (germline): LGHDT, YNNKEL (reference sequence). Trimming pared 5 bases from V and 0 bases from J, leaving 14 bases between.

CDR3 residues: CSARARGDIQDEQFF. The CDR3 nucleotides are TGCAGTGCTAGAGCAAGAGGGGATATTCAAGATGAGCAGTTCTTC. The J gene is TRBJ2-1, the V gene TRBV20-1; D may correspond to TRBD1 or TRBD2 (5 bases each). Trimming shortened V by 1 base and J by 8 bases, and 18 bases separated the two germline ends. The CDR3 is 15 residues long. Germline CDR1 and CDR2: DFQATT and SNEGSKA (reference sequence).

This clonotype was recorded at least ten times. The chain has TRBV30 and TRBJ2-1; 12 nucleotides line up with TRBD2. The CDR3 consists of 15 residues. The V gene end was trimmed by 4 bases and the J gene end by 9 bases; junction bases not matched to a gene: 10. The V gene's germline CDR1 is GTSNPN and CDR2 SVGIG (reference sequence). The CDR3 spells CAWKQTSGSRGEQFF. The CDR3 DNA reads TGTGCCTGGAAACAGACTAGCGGGAGTAGGGGTGAGCAGTTCTTC.

The V gene is TRBV29-1, the J gene TRBJ2-5; D perhaps matches TRBD1 (5 bases). Trimming removed 3 bases at V and 0 bases at J, with 11 bases between. The CDR3 is 14 amino acids. Looked up from germline, CDR1 is SQVTM and CDR2 is ANQGSEA. This CDR3 reads CSVERQGHQETQYF. CDR3 in DNA: TGCAGCGTTGAGAGGCAGGGCCACCAAGAGACCCAGTACTTC. Full variable domain (rest looked up from reference TRBV29-1 and TRBJ2-5): SAVISQKPSRDICQRGTSLTIQCQVDSQVTMMFWYRQQPGQSLTLIATANQGSEATYESGFVIDKFPISRPNLTFSTLTVSNMSPEDSSIYLCSVERQGHQETQYFGPGTRLLVL.

Many counts were recorded for this clonotype. V gene TRBV11-1 combines with J gene TRBJ2-2; D ambiguous. The CDR3 contains 15 residues. Per germline, CDR1 SGHAT and CDR2 FQDESV (reference sequence). The V gene lost 3 bases and the J gene lost 0 bases, with 8 bases spanning the gap. The CDR3: CASSLGRSNTGELFF. The CDR3 coding sequence is TGTGCCAGCAGCTTGGGAAGGTCGAACACCGGGGAGCTGTTTTTT.

This clonotype has a count of ten or more. This chain links TRBV30 with TRBJ2-2, with D perhaps matching TRBD2 (5 bases). The V end was cut by 6 bases, the J end by 6 bases, with 14 bases between. CDR1 is GTSNPN and CDR2 is SVGIG in the germline V gene (reference sequence). This CDR3 comprises 13 residues. In DNA, the CDR3 is TGTGCCTGTGACACTAGTGGGGCCGGGGAGCTGTTTTTT. Its translation is CACDTSGAGELFF. The variable domain in full, completed from reference TRBV30 and TRBJ2-2, reads SQTIHQWPATLVQPVGSPLSLECTVEGTSNPNLYWYRQAAGRGLQLLFYSVGIGQISSEVPQNLSASRPQDRQFILSSKKLLLSDSGFYLCACDTSGAGELFFGEGSRLTVL.

This clonotype was counted at least ten times. This chain uses TRBV20-1 with TRBJ2-1; 11 bases match TRBD2. The ends lost 5 bases at V and 6 bases at J; junction bases unmatched: 6. Germline V gene sequence: CDR1 DFQATT, CDR2 SNEGSKA (reference sequence). The CDR3 sequence is 14 residues long. Here the CDR3 reads CSAHSGRAGNEQFF. CDR3 nucleotide sequence: TGCAGTGCTCATAGCGGGAGGGCCGGCAATGAGCAGTTCTTC.

The chain is built from TRBV3-1 and TRBJ1-2; no definite D call. The CDR3 runs to 12 residues. CDR1 is LGHDT and CDR2 is YNNKEL in the germline V gene (reference sequence). The germline V and J ends were trimmed by 5 bases and 4 bases, with 8 bases remaining between them. The CDR3 nucleotides are TGTGCCAGCAGCGTGGCGAGCTATGGCTACACCTTC. This encodes CASSVASYGYTF.

The chain uses TRBV7-8 and TRBJ2-7; the match to TRBD2 covers 11 bases. The CDR3 extends over 15 amino acids. Trimming took 5 bases from V and 6 from J; bases not matched to a gene: 9. Germline CDR1 is SGHVS and CDR2 is FQNEAQ. The CDR3 sequence: CASSATSGSSREQYF. The CDR3 DNA is TGTGCCAGCAGCGCTACTAGCGGGAGCTCGCGCGAGCAGTACTTC.

This clonotype was seen at least ten times. The chain combines TRBV11-2 with TRBJ2-7, with TRBD2 identical over 9 bases. V was clipped by 5 bases and J by 2 bases; unmatched bases: 4. The CDR3 sequence is 14 residues long. Germline V lookup: CDR1 SGHAT, CDR2 FQNNGV. CDR3 region: CASSPTSGAYEQYF. The CDR3 DNA follows: TGTGCCAGCAGCCCGACTAGCGGAGCCTACGAGCAGTACTTC.

This clonotype was recorded at least ten times. V usage is TRBV6-1 and J usage is TRBJ1-2; 7 bases agree with TRBD1. The germline V gene has CDR1 MNHNS and CDR2 SASEGT. J lost 1 base, V lost 3 bases, and 5 bases had no gene match. CDR3 length: 15 residues. The CDR3 sequence is CASSDRTGHNYGYTF. The DNA for the CDR3 is TGTGCCAGCAGTGATCGGACAGGCCATAACTATGGCTACACCTTC.

The chain recombines TRBV24-1 with TRBJ2-3; the D call may be TRBD1 or TRBD2 (5 bases each). The CDR3 has 13 amino acids. Germline lookup yields CDR1 KGHDR and CDR2 SFDVKD. Trimming cost V 9 bases and J 0 bases, with 9 bases left between them. This chain's CDR3 is CATGDLSTDTQYF. The CDR3 bases are TGTGCCACCGGGGACCTTAGCACAGATACGCAGTATTTT.

This clonotype was counted many times. The V gene is TRBV12-3 or TRBV12-4, the J gene TRBJ1-6, with a tentative D call TRBD1 (6 bases). The CDR3 runs 13 residues. The germline V and J ends were trimmed by 4 bases and 7 bases, with 8 bases remaining between them. This chain's CDR3 is CASSSGVNSPLHF. The CDR3 nucleotides are TGTGCCAGCAGTTCAGGGGTGAATTCACCCCTCCACTTT.

The rearrangement uses TRBV12-3 or TRBV12-4 and TRBJ1-2; 8 bases are shared with TRBD1. V gave up 7 bases and J gave up 8 bases; unmatched junction bases: 12. This CDR3 has 14 residues. CDR3 protein: CASTVPGQALGYTF. CDR3 sequence (DNA): TGTGCCAGCACTGTTCCGGGACAGGCCCTGGGCTACACCTTC.

This clonotype turned up a few times. The chain combines TRBV4-2 with TRBJ2-7, with TRBD2 matching 12 bases. J lost 12 bases, V lost 1 base, and 13 bases had no gene match. This CDR3 spans 16 amino acids. Germline values: CDR1 LGHNA, CDR2 YNFKEQ. The CDR3 sequence: CASSQGGLAGGTRGYF. CDR3 sequence (DNA): TGTGCCAGCAGCCAAGGTGGGCTAGCGGGAGGGACGAGGGGGTACTTC.

This chain uses TRBV9 with TRBJ1-2; unclear D gene. CDR1 is SGDLS, CDR2 YYNGEE, per germline. Trimming stripped 10 bases from V and 5 bases from J, with 18 bases between. The length of the CDR3 is 13 residues. CDR3 amino acids: CASSRPVSYGYTF. The CDR3 DNA follows: TGTGCCTCTTCACGTCCCGTCTCGTATGGCTACACCTTC.

This clonotype was seen at least ten times. The DNA for the CDR3 is TGTGCCAGCAGTGAATTGGGGGGAGGGGCAACCTACGAGCAGTACTTC. Its protein product is CASSELGGGATYEQYF. V is TRBV6-1 and J is TRBJ2-7, with 7 positions matching TRBD2. Per the germline V gene, CDR1 is MNHNS and CDR2 is SASEGT. The CDR3 is made up of 16 amino acids. The junction had 9 bases not matched to a gene; V was cut back by 2 bases and J by 2 bases.

There are many counts of this clonotype. The V and J genes are TRBV2 and TRBJ1-4; D call uncertain. The V gene lost 4 bases and the J gene lost 6 bases, with 6 bases spanning the gap. The CDR3 has 12 amino acids. CDR1 SNHLY and CDR2 FYNNEI come from the germline V gene. CDR3 in DNA: TGTGCCAGCAGTGGATGGGATGAAAAACTGTTTTTT. It is translated as CASSGWDEKLFF.